Presented here are 25 T cell receptor beta chains from one specimen sequenced in a study of cytomegalovirus exposure and HLA in healthy donors. PCR involved 60 Vbeta and 13 Jbeta primers. Here immunoSEQ multiplex PCR was the method, and the copy in TCRdb shows in-frame clones only, minus some. The table shows approximately 65,000 clones, with 60% to 70% occurring only once. The sequenced sample was PBMCs. These TCRs come from a man aged 40-55 years in good health and CMV-seropositive.

The chain combines TRBV9 with TRBJ2-1; D possibly corresponds to TRBD2 (6 bases). Trimming took 3 bases from V and 0 from J, leaving 10 bases between them. This CDR3 has 15 amino acids. Germline CDR1 is SGDLS and CDR2 is YYNGEE. The CDR3 is CASSEGTLSYNEQFF. The CDR3 coding sequence is TGTGCCAGCAGCGAGGGGACTCTCTCCTACAATGAGCAGTTCTTC.

The gene calls are TRBV29-1 and TRBJ2-1; maybe TRBD2 (7 bases). The length of the CDR3 is 14 residues. V was shortened by 3 bases and J by 0 bases, with 9 bases between the two germline ends. Germline V gene lookup returns CDR1 SQVTM and CDR2 ANQGSEA. The CDR3 DNA sequence: TGCAGCGTTGACGGGGGGCCCTCCTACAATGAGCAGTTCTTC. It is translated as CSVDGGPSYNEQFF.

The rearrangement uses TRBV12-2 and TRBJ2-3; the table assigns TRBD2, which was not confirmed against the DNA. TRBV12-2 is labeled a pseudogene. There are 14 residues in the CDR3. For the CDR3, the DNA is TGTGCAAGGCCACTAGCGGGGACGACACGTACGCAGTATTTT. Protein: CARPLAGTTRTQYF.

The chain links TRBV7-2 to TRBJ2-1, with a tentative D call TRBD1 (5 bases). Germline CDR1 SGHTA, CDR2 FQGNSA. The CDR3 runs 15 residues. Trimming stripped 5 bases from V and 2 bases from J, with 13 bases between. CDR3 in DNA: TGTGCCAGCAGCCCAACGGACATCGCCTACAATGAGCAGTTCTTC. It specifies CASSPTDIAYNEQFF.

The gene calls are TRBV6-1 and TRBJ2-7, with D perhaps matching TRBD2 (6 bases). Trimming removed 6 bases from V and 6 bases from J, with 18 bases in between. The CDR3 length is 14 residues. Germline V gene sequence: CDR1 MNHNS, CDR2 SASEGT. The CDR3 DNA reads as TGTGCCAGCAGCCTAGCGTTTCCCCCCAGCGAGCAGTACTTC. It is translated as CASSLAFPPSEQYF.

The V and J genes are TRBV2 and TRBJ2-2; D is possibly TRBD1 (6 bases). Trimming removed 1 base from V and 7 bases from J, with 7 bases in between. Germline-derived CDR1 and CDR2 are SNHLY and FYNNEI. This CDR3 is built from 13 residues. The CDR3: CASSEEGVGELFF. CDR3 DNA sequence: TGTGCCAGCAGTGAAGAGGGGGTCGGGGAGCTGTTTTTT.

J is TRBJ2-2 and V is TRBV2, with 10 bases that match TRBD2. CDR1 and CDR2 (germline): SNHLY, FYNNEI. The CDR3 totals 17 residues. After removal of 4 bases from V and 5 bases from J, the junction contained 10 bases not matched to a gene. The DNA of the CDR3 is TGTGCCAGCAGTGTTAGGACTAGCGGCTTGGAAACCGGGGAGCTGTTTTTT. It codes for CASSVRTSGLETGELFF. Using reference TRBV2 and TRBJ2-2 for the parts outside the CDR3, the full variable domain is EPEVTQTPSHQVTQMGQEVILRCVPISNHLYFYWYRQILGQKVEFLVSFYNNEISEKSEIFDDQFSVERPDGSNFTLKIRSTKLEDSAMYFCASSVRTSGLETGELFFGEGSRLTVL.

On this clone: The same CDR3 can be traced to other DNA sequences in this sample. The chain is built from TRBV9 and TRBJ2-5; 9 nucleotides line up with TRBD1. The CDR3 consists of 16 residues. Per the germline V gene, CDR1 is SGDLS and CDR2 is YYNGEE. Trimming took 3 bases from V and 7 from J; bases not matched to a gene: 13. The CDR3 DNA reads as TGTGCCAGCAGCGCCTCCGGAACAGGGGGCGCCGGGACCCAGTACTTC. This codes for CASSASGTGGAGTQYF. Filled out from reference TRBV9 and TRBJ2-5, the complete variable domain reads DSGVTQTPKHLITATGQRVTLRCSPRSGDLSVYWYQQSLDQGLQFLIQYYNGEERAKGNILERFSAQQFPDLHSELNLSSLELGDSALYFCASSASGTGGAGTQYFGPGTRLLVL.

This clone was observed a handful of times. The chain is built from TRBV11-2 and TRBJ2-3; D might be TRBD2 (5 bases). CDR3 length equals 15 residues. Between the trimmed V and J ends, which lost 1 base and 2 bases, there was a span of 10 bases. CDR1 is SGHAT, CDR2 FQNNGV, per germline. Here the CDR3 DNA reads TGTGCCAGCAGCTTAGGGGGAGAGGCCACAGATACGCAGTATTTT. It specifies CASSLGGEATDTQYF. Variable domain in full (rest from reference TRBV11-2 and TRBJ2-3): EAGVAQSPRYKIIEKRQSVAFWCNPISGHATLYWYQQILGQGPKLLIQFQNNGVVDDSQLPKDRFSAERLKGVDSTLKIQPAKLEDSAVYLCASSLGGEATDTQYFGPGTRLTVL.

This chain joins TRBV5-1 and TRBJ2-1; weak D call: TRBD2 (6 bases). This CDR3 contains 15 residues. Germline V CDR1 and CDR2: SGHRS, YFSETQ. V shed 0 bases and J shed 7 bases, with 14 bases lying between them. CDR3 nucleotides: TGCGCCAGCAGCTTGGCTTCGGGAGCGATTAATGAGCAGTTCTTC. This codes for CASSLASGAINEQFF.

The genes are TRBV30 and TRBJ2-3; 7 bases fit TRBD2. Germline lookup yields CDR1 GTSNPN and CDR2 SVGIG (reference sequence). After removal of 0 bases from V and 2 bases from J, the junction contained 11 bases not matched to a gene. The CDR3 contains 17 residues. The CDR3 loop reads CAWSVGWDYYVTDTQYF. In DNA, the CDR3 is TGTGCCTGGAGTGTTGGGTGGGACTACTACGTCACAGATACGCAGTATTTT.

The CDR3 loop is CASSFGGTGGLYEQYF. The CDR3 DNA sequence: TGTGCCAGCAGCTTCGGGGGGACAGGAGGTTTGTACGAGCAGTACTTC. The chain uses TRBV7-6 and TRBJ2-7; weak D call: TRBD1 (8 bases). The V end lost 3 bases, the J end lost 4 bases, and 19 bases lay between the germline ends. Germline CDR1 reads SGHVS; CDR2 reads FNYEAQ. The CDR3 is 16 amino acids.

The rearrangement links TRBV19 to TRBJ2-2; D remains ambiguous. The CDR3 is 16 residues long. Per the germline V gene, CDR1 is LNHDA and CDR2 is SQIVND (reference sequence). Trimming took 4 bases from V and 4 from J, leaving 16 bases between them. The CDR3 reads CASSTPRASSTGELFF. The DNA for the CDR3 is TGTGCCAGTAGTACACCCCGCGCATCGAGCACCGGGGAGCTGTTTTTT. The whole variable domain, filled in from reference TRBV19 and TRBJ2-2, reads DGGITQSPKYLFRKEGQNVTLSCEQNLNHDAMYWYRQDPGQGLRLIYYSQIVNDFQKGDIAEGYSVSREKKESFPLTVTSAQKNPTAFYLCASSTPRASSTGELFFGEGSRLTVL.

Concerning this clone: A junction end diverges from the germline sequence, so it may reflect a read error. The chain has TRBV6-1 and TRBJ1-2; no clear D. From germline, CDR1 is MNHNS and CDR2 SASEGT. The CDR3 has 15 amino acids. The CDR3 coding sequence is TGTGCCAGCAGGGAAGGCCCTTACAGATACTATGGCTACACCTTC. Protein: CASREGPYRYYGYTF.

This clone was seen a single time. The genes are TRBV2 and TRBJ2-1, with D perhaps matching TRBD1 (6 bases). CDR3 length: 14 amino acids. Germline CDR1 is SNHLY and CDR2 is FYNNEI. V was cut by 2 bases and J by 9 bases, with 14 bases left in between. CDR3 loop: CASSESQGHTEQFF. The CDR3 DNA reads TGTGCCAGCAGTGAAAGTCAGGGGCACACTGAGCAGTTCTTC.

This chain joins TRBV27 and TRBJ2-3; 12 nucleotides line up with TRBD2. This CDR3 has 14 amino acids. The germline V gene has CDR1 MNHEY and CDR2 SMNVEV (reference sequence). V trimming: 5 bases; J trimming: 10 bases; junction bases outside the gene matches: 7. In DNA, the CDR3 is TGTGCCAGCAGTCCCTGGACTAGCGGGGTAGCGCAGTATTTT. This encodes CASSPWTSGVAQYF.

This clone came up many times. An end of the junction does not agree with germline; a read error may underlie this. This chain joins TRBV7-7 and TRBJ2-7; D might be TRBD2 (6 bases). Germline V CDR1 and CDR2: SSHAT, FNYEAQ (reference sequence). CDR3 length equals 15 residues. CDR3 sequence reads: CASSLRVTGGYEQYF. The CDR3 DNA sequence: TGTGCTAGCAGCTTGAGGGTTACTGGGGGGTACGAGCAGTACTTC.

A remark on this clone: This sample also contains other DNA sequences that code for the same CDR3. The chain recombines TRBV7-9 with TRBJ1-1; weak D call: TRBD1 (6 bases). The ends were cut back, 3 bases at V and 1 base at J, with 9 bases in the middle. The CDR3 spans 14 residues. The germline V gene encodes CDR1 SEHNR and CDR2 FQNEAQ (reference sequence). The CDR3 bases are TGTGCCAGCAGCTTGCAGGGGCCGAACACTGAAGCTTTCTTT. This gives the protein CASSLQGPNTEAFF.

V gene TRBV2 combines with J gene TRBJ2-7; 9 nucleotides match TRBD1. There are 14 residues in the CDR3. Germline CDR1 SNHLY, CDR2 FYNNEI. With V trimmed by 7 bases and J by 5 bases, 9 bases remained unmatched. The CDR3 DNA sequence: TGTGCCAGCATCCTACAGGGGGCTCTGGACGAGCAGTACTTC. This codes for CASILQGALDEQYF. The whole variable domain, remainder taken from reference TRBV2 and TRBJ2-7, is EPEVTQTPSHQVTQMGQEVILRCVPISNHLYFYWYRQILGQKVEFLVSFYNNEISEKSEIFDDQFSVERPDGSNFTLKIRSTKLEDSAMYFCASILQGALDEQYFGPGTRLTVT.

The J gene is TRBJ2-3, the V gene TRBV19; 15 bases are shared with TRBD2. The V gene's germline CDR1 is LNHDA and CDR2 SQIVND (reference sequence). The CDR3 length is 19 residues. J gave up 3 bases and V 4 bases, and 11 bases lay outside the gene matches. The CDR3 DNA sequence: TGTGCCAGTAGTACCGGCGGACTAGCGGGGGGGCTTTGGACAGATACGCAGTATTTT. It specifies CASSTGGLAGGLWTDTQYF.

A note on this clone: One end of the junction fails to match germline, which may point to a read error. Other nucleotide sequences in the sample specify the same CDR3. The V and J genes are TRBV5-1 and TRBJ2-7; D might be TRBD1 (7 bases). The CDR3 sequence is 16 residues long. Germline CDR1 and CDR2: SGHRS and YFSETQ. CDR3 bases: TGTGCCAGCAGCCCGGAGGGATTCCAGGGGGCCTACGAGCAGTACTTC. This codes for CASSPEGFQGAYEQYF. The variable domain in full, with the rest retrieved from reference TRBV5-1 and TRBJ2-7, is KAGVTQTPRYLIKTRGQQVTLSCSPISGHRSVSWYQQTPGQGLQFLFEYFSETQRNKGNFPGRFSGRQFSNSRSEMNVSTLELGDSALYLCASSPEGFQGAYEQYFGPGTRLTVT.

The chain links TRBV19 to TRBJ2-2, with unresolved D. This CDR3 is built from 13 residues. Trimming pared 8 bases from V and 4 bases from J, leaving 11 bases between. Germline V gives CDR1 LNHDA, CDR2 SQIVND (reference sequence). CDR3 in amino acids: CASRPLATGELFF. CDR3 coding DNA: TGTGCCAGTCGTCCTTTGGCCACCGGGGAGCTGTTTTTT.

The chain uses TRBV4-1 and TRBJ2-7; perhaps TRBD1 as D (5 bases). V dropped 0 bases and J dropped 1 base, with 10 bases sitting between them. The CDR3 totals 15 residues. Germline CDR1 is MGHRA and CDR2 is YSYEKL. The CDR3 loop is CASSQDRATSYEQYF. The CDR3 bases are TGCGCCAGCAGCCAAGACAGGGCGACATCCTACGAGCAGTACTTC.

In this sample, this clone turned up a few times. The genes are TRBV4-1 and TRBJ2-7, with 9 bases aligning to TRBD1. This CDR3 has 16 residues. J gave up 5 bases and V 1 base, and 9 bases lay outside the gene matches. CDR1 and CDR2 (germline): MGHRA, YSYEKL. The DNA of the CDR3 is TGCGCCAGCAGCCAAGTAATGACAGGGGGTAGGAACGAGCAGTACTTC. This translates into CASSQVMTGGRNEQYF.

The chain recombines TRBV5-1 with TRBJ2-5; D uncertain. Germline values: CDR1 SGHRS, CDR2 YFSETQ. V was pared by 4 bases and J by 5 bases, with 15 bases between. The CDR3 runs 14 residues. CDR3 protein: CASSRDFTSETQYF. The CDR3 region has the DNA TGCGCCAGCAGCCGCGACTTCACATCCGAGACCCAGTACTTC.